Listed here are 21 T cell receptor beta chains from one sample, sequenced in a study of a mutant IDH1 vaccine in newly diagnosed glioma. TCRdb's copy holds only in-frame clones and misses some; the assay was immunoSEQ multiplex PCR. This sample has approximately 54,000 clones, with roughly 80% found just once. Documented time point: baseline, week 1 (first vaccination visit). Specified treatment: pre-vaccination baseline after standard-of-care therapy. The material was PBMCs, obtained from a glioma patient treated with radiotherapy, temozolomide or both. These receptors all come from a man younger than 35 with glioma.

V gene TRBV7-8 combines with J gene TRBJ2-1; the match to TRBD2 covers 10 bases. V was clipped by 6 bases and J by 5 bases; unmatched bases: 7. The CDR3 contains 15 residues. CDR1 is SGHVS, CDR2 FQNEAQ, per germline. The CDR3 spells CASRWGLANNNEQFF. CDR3 bases: TGTGCCAGCAGATGGGGACTAGCGAATAACAATGAGCAGTTCTTC.

The chain has TRBV11-1 and TRBJ2-1; D not resolved. The CDR3 has 16 amino acids. V dropped 5 bases and J dropped 9 bases, with 23 bases sitting between them. CDR1 is SGHAT, CDR2 FQDESV, per germline (reference sequence). The CDR3 DNA reads as TGTGCCAGCAGCCCCAATCTAGATGCCTTTTTTAGTGAGCAGTTCTTC. Encoded protein: CASSPNLDAFFSEQFF.

This chain joins TRBV25-1 and TRBJ2-2; possibly TRBD2 for D (7 bases). The germline V gene has CDR1 MGHDK and CDR2 SYGVNS. V was trimmed by 1 base and J by 7 bases, leaving 16 bases between them. The CDR3 totals 16 residues. CDR3 sequence: CASSELVAGAGGELFF. The CDR3 region has the DNA TGTGCCAGCAGTGAATTGGTGGCGGGGGCGGGCGGGGAGCTGTTTTTT.

This clone was recorded once. The chain employs TRBV5-1 and TRBJ1-1; D gene unclear. Trimming shortened V by 0 bases and J by 5 bases, and 14 bases separated the two germline ends. The CDR3 is 15 amino acids. Germline CDR1 is SGHRS and CDR2 is YFSETQ. Here the CDR3 reads CASSLELAEGTEAFF. The CDR3 DNA sequence: TGCGCCAGCAGCTTGGAGTTGGCGGAGGGTACTGAAGCTTTCTTT.

The gene calls are TRBV11-3 and TRBJ1-3, with no clear D. Between the trimmed V and J ends, which lost 5 bases and 0 bases, there was a span of 8 bases. Germline V gives CDR1 SGHNT, CDR2 YENEEA. The CDR3 loop spans 14 amino acids. The CDR3 region has the DNA TGTGCCAGCAGCCCCGGAACCTCTGGAAACACCATATATTTT. This gives the protein CASSPGTSGNTIYF.

V usage is TRBV7-9 and J usage is TRBJ2-1, with D unclear. Trimming shortened V by 5 bases and J by 8 bases, and 16 bases separated the two germline ends. This CDR3 spans 14 amino acids. Germline V gene sequence: CDR1 SEHNR, CDR2 FQNEAQ (reference sequence). The CDR3, as DNA: TGTGCCAGCAGCGGCCTCGTAGCTAGAGATGAGCAGTTCTTC. It encodes CASSGLVARDEQFF.

The CDR3: CASSESRDEEEKLFF. The CDR3 region has the DNA TGTGCCAGCAGTGAATCCCGGGACGAAGAGGAAAAACTGTTTTTT. The chain uses TRBV25-1 and TRBJ1-4; D is possibly TRBD1 (5 bases). V was shortened by 1 base and J by 8 bases, with 14 bases between the two germline ends. This CDR3 contains 15 residues. The germline gives CDR1 MGHDK, CDR2 SYGVNS.

This chain joins TRBV5-1 and TRBJ1-2; TRBD1 aligns across 10 bases. This CDR3 has 16 amino acids. Germline lookup yields CDR1 SGHRS and CDR2 YFSETQ. Trimming at V came to 2 bases and at J to 7 bases, leaving 11 bases not matched to a gene. The CDR3: CASSLTPGQGYGGYTF. The CDR3 nucleotides are TGCGCCAGCAGCTTAACTCCGGGACAGGGGTATGGTGGCTACACCTTC.

The chain couples TRBV4-3 to TRBJ1-2; D is possibly TRBD1 (6 bases). The CDR3 spans 15 residues. V lost 2 bases and J lost 0, with 10 bases in between. CDR1 is LGHNA, CDR2 YSLEER, per germline. CDR3 residues: CASSQIQGTNYGYTF. For the CDR3, the DNA is TGCGCCAGCAGCCAAATACAGGGAACTAACTATGGCTACACCTTC.

Concerning this clone itself: The same CDR3 is also encoded by other DNA sequences in this sample. This rearrangement joins TRBV5-1 to TRBJ1-1; D remains unclear. V was pared by 5 bases and J by 0 bases, with 11 bases between. This CDR3 spans 14 amino acids. Germline loops: CDR1 SGHRS, CDR2 YFSETQ. CDR3 DNA: TGCGCCAGCAGTCGTGACATCATGAACACTGAAGCTTTCTTT. Translated, it gives CASSRDIMNTEAFF.

The rearrangement joins TRBV6-6 to TRBJ1-1, with 8 nucleotides matching TRBD1. The CDR3 loop spans 14 amino acids. CDR1 and CDR2 from the germline V gene are MNHNY and SVGAGI (reference sequence). J was trimmed by 1 base and V by 5 bases; bases with no gene match: 3. The CDR3 protein is CASSRDRSNTEAFF. In DNA form, the CDR3 reads TGTGCCAGCAGTCGGGACAGGTCGAACACTGAAGCTTTCTTT.

The V gene is TRBV6-5, the J gene TRBJ2-7; TRBD1 might be the D (6 bases). The V end lost 7 bases, the J end lost 3 bases, and 13 bases lay between the germline ends. This CDR3 is 13 amino acids long. The germline gives CDR1 MNHEY, CDR2 SVGAGI. This CDR3 is CASTTGFGYEQYF. The CDR3 bases are TGTGCCAGCACGACAGGTTTTGGCTACGAGCAGTACTTC.

The chain joins TRBV2 to TRBJ1-6; TRBD1 might be the D (5 bases). Germline CDR1 and CDR2: SNHLY and FYNNEI. Between the trimmed V and J ends, which lost 5 bases and 6 bases, there was a span of 14 bases. This CDR3 has 15 residues. CDR3 sequence reads: CASSITDSPNSPLHF. CDR3 coding DNA: TGTGCCAGCAGTATAACAGACAGCCCTAATTCACCCCTCCACTTT.

This chain links TRBV11-2 with TRBJ2-5; 9 positions match TRBD2. This CDR3 spans 17 amino acids. V lost 6 bases, J lost 6 bases, and 17 bases stayed unmatched. Germline CDR1 is SGHAT and CDR2 is FQNNGV. The CDR3 DNA follows: TGTGCCAGCAGTTCCGGGGTTGCGGGAGGGGGGACGAAGACCCAGTACTTC. Encoded protein: CASSSGVAGGGTKTQYF.

In this sample, this clone turned up a few times. The V call is TRBV7-9, the J call TRBJ1-1; no reliable D call. V gave up 4 bases and J gave up 9 bases, with 9 bases separating them. The CDR3 totals 11 residues. Germline values: CDR1 SEHNR, CDR2 FQNEAQ (reference sequence). CDR3 in DNA: TGTGCCAGCAGCTATCAATCGAAAGCTTTCTTT. It translates to CASSYQSKAFF.

This clone appeared a single time. CDR3: CASSEAVYGYSYEQYF. In nucleotides, the CDR3 is TGTGCCAGCAGTGAAGCAGTTTACGGGTACTCCTACGAGCAGTACTTC. This chain joins TRBV6-1 and TRBJ2-7; D gene uncertain. Trimming cost V 0 bases and J 0 bases, with 12 bases left between them. This CDR3 contains 16 residues. Germline CDR1 is MNHNS and CDR2 is SASEGT.

The table lists this clone with a few counts. The same CDR3 also results from other DNA sequences found in this sample. This chain uses TRBV4-3 with TRBJ1-1; D is ambiguous. CDR3 length: 13 amino acids. V shed 0 bases and J shed 6 bases, with 8 bases lying between them. CDR1 LGHNA and CDR2 YSLEER come from the germline V gene. The CDR3 sequence is CASSQEAEAEAFF. DNA of the CDR3: TGCGCCAGCAGCCAAGAGGCAGAAGCTGAAGCTTTCTTT.

This sequence joins TRBV4-2 and TRBJ2-7; D is uncertain. The CDR3 loop spans 12 amino acids. Germline V CDR1 and CDR2: LGHNA, YNFKEQ. Between the trimmed V and J ends, which lost 0 bases and 6 bases, there was a span of 6 bases. The CDR3 sequence: CASSQEGTEQYF. CDR3 sequence (DNA): TGTGCCAGCAGCCAAGAAGGAACCGAGCAGTACTTC.

This clone was seen a single time. The CDR3 here is CASSTRGGSYEQYF. As DNA, the CDR3 is TGTGCCAGTAGCACCAGGGGCGGGTCGTACGAGCAGTACTTC. This sequence joins TRBV19 and TRBJ2-7, with D possibly TRBD1 on 6 matching bases. The germline gives CDR1 LNHDA, CDR2 SQIVND (reference sequence). The CDR3 has 14 amino acids. The germline V and J ends were trimmed by 6 bases and 4 bases, with 16 bases remaining between them.

The chain uses TRBV4-3 and TRBJ1-2; maybe TRBD1 (5 bases). V was cut by 0 bases and J by 3 bases, with 11 bases left in between. CDR3 length equals 15 residues. Germline V gene lookup returns CDR1 LGHNA and CDR2 YSLEER. The CDR3 is CASSQDGQGDYGYTF. CDR3 coding DNA: TGCGCCAGCAGCCAAGATGGGCAGGGCGACTATGGCTACACCTTC.

The rearrangement links TRBV27 to TRBJ2-7, with TRBD2 matching over 9 bases. Germline V gene sequence: CDR1 MNHEY, CDR2 SMNVEV (reference sequence). The CDR3 has 16 amino acids. J lost 3 bases, V lost 3 bases, and 9 bases had no gene match. The CDR3 DNA is TGTGCCAGCAGTTTCACGATAGCGGGGGCTGACTACGAGCAGTACTTC. Translated: CASSFTIAGADYEQYF.